A selection of T cell receptor beta chains follows, all from one sample in a study of blood T cell repertoires in COVID-19. TCRdb's table, derived via immunoSEQ multiplex PCR, lists solely in-frame clones and lacks some. Among approximately 290,000 clones listed, roughly 85% were seen once. The sequenced sample consisted of PBMCs or T cells enriched from blood (not recorded which). The receptors originated from a woman under 40 who had recovered from COVID-19. Both conserved end residues are part of each CDR3. The D gene is left open where the match is weak. Expanded clones get a size class; other rows say once, few or many, or leave the size out.

cdr3_nt cdr3_aa j_call d_call clone_size v_call
TGTGCCAGCAGCTTCGGACAGGCCTACGAGCAGTACTTC CASSFGQAYEQYF TRBJ2-7 TRBD1 NA TRBV11-1
TGTGCCAGCAGCGGACTATACCAAGAGACCCAGTACTTC CASSGLYQETQYF TRBJ2-5 NA NA TRBV12-3/TRBV12-4
TGCGCCAGCAGTGAGGCGCAGGGGGGTTACAATGAGCAGTTCTTC CASSEAQGGYNEQFF TRBJ2-1 NA few TRBV10-1
TGTGCCAGCAGCCCGGCTGGTAGGGGCACTGAAGCTTTCTTT CASSPAGRGTEAFF TRBJ1-1 NA NA TRBV28
TGTGCCAGCAGCTTAGCGCTGTCGGTTGGCTACACCTTC CASSLALSVGYTF TRBJ1-2 NA NA TRBV7-2
TGTGCCAGCAGCTTCCAGGGGGGCTCCTACAATGAGCAGTTCTTC CASSFQGGSYNEQFF TRBJ2-1 NA once TRBV7-3
TGTGCCAGCAGCTTAGTAGCGGACAGGGGGAATTCACCCCTCCACTTT CASSLVADRGNSPLHF TRBJ1-6 TRBD1 NA TRBV7-6
TGTGCCAGCAGTTCCCGTCTAACCCAAGAGACCCAGTACTTC CASSSRLTQETQYF TRBJ2-5 NA NA TRBV11-2
TGCGCCAGCAGCCAAGCCCTCCCCCAGCCCCAGCATTTT CASSQALPQPQHF TRBJ1-5 NA NA TRBV4-1
TGTGCCACCAGCACTATACCAAGATGGGACAAGTCTCAAGAGACCCAGTACTTC CATSTIPRWDKSQETQYF TRBJ2-5 NA once TRBV15
TGTGCCAGCGGCCCCCGGGACAGGGAGGGACTTGGAGAGACCCAGTACTTC CASGPRDREGLGETQYF TRBJ2-5 TRBD1 NA TRBV7-6
TGTGCCAGCAGCTTAAGGCAGGGAAACACTGAAGCTTTCTTT CASSLRQGNTEAFF TRBJ1-1 NA NA TRBV11-1
TGTGCCAGCAGCTTGGCCCCGCGCGGGGGGCAAGAGACCCAGTACTTC CASSLAPRGGQETQYF TRBJ2-5 TRBD2 NA TRBV5-4
TGTGCCAGTAGATGGCAGGGAGGAGAAAAACTGTTTTTT CASRWQGGEKLFF TRBJ1-4 NA NA TRBV19
TGTGCCAGCAGTTTATCCGTAGGGGCTGGTTACGAGCAGTACTTC CASSLSVGAGYEQYF TRBJ2-7 NA NA TRBV27
TGCGCCAGCAGCTTGGAGGCGGGAGGGCCTAATACGCAGTATTTT CASSLEAGGPNTQYF TRBJ2-3 TRBD2 once TRBV5-1
TGTGCCAGCAGCTCAACTACAGGAAATTCACCCCTCCACTTT CASSSTTGNSPLHF TRBJ1-6 NA NA TRBV7-9
TGTGCCAGCAGCTTAGCGACGGGAGGCTACGATAATGAGCAGTTCTTC CASSLATGGYDNEQFF TRBJ2-1 TRBD2 NA TRBV7-9
TGTGCCAGCAGCTCCCCTCTAGGGAGGAGTCACACCGGGGAGCTGTTTTTT CASSSPLGRSHTGELFF TRBJ2-2 NA NA TRBV11-2
TGTGCCAGCAGACGAGGACTAGCTTCTAGCACAGATACGCAGTATTTT CASRRGLASSTDTQYF TRBJ2-3 TRBD2 few TRBV7-3
TGTGCCACCAGCAGACAGGGGGCCTATGGCTACACCTTC CATSRQGAYGYTF TRBJ1-2 TRBD1 NA TRBV15
TGTGCCAGCAGCTTGGTAGGGGGTCCGTTAGGCTACACCTTC CASSLVGGPLGYTF TRBJ1-2 NA NA TRBV5-4
TGTGCCAGCAGCTTAGGAGGCGGCGGGACCTACGAGCAGTACTTC CASSLGGGGTYEQYF TRBJ2-7 NA NA TRBV7-8
TGTGCCAGCACTCCAGAGGAGGGGTTGAACACCGGGGAGCTGTTTTTT CASTPEEGLNTGELFF TRBJ2-2 NA NA TRBV25-1
TGTGCCAGCAGGAGCCTACCGGGACAGTCTAATTCACCCCTCCACTTT CASRSLPGQSNSPLHF TRBJ1-6 TRBD1 NA TRBV28
TGTGCCAGCAGCCCTACAGGCTCCTACGAGCAGTACTTC CASSPTGSYEQYF TRBJ2-7 NA NA TRBV3-1/TRBV3-2
TGCGCCAGCAGCGGGGGGAGCCAAGAGACCCAGTACTTC CASSGGSQETQYF TRBJ2-5 NA few TRBV5-1
TGTGCCAGCAAGAGACAGGGGATCGACTATGGCTACACCTTC CASKRQGIDYGYTF TRBJ1-2 TRBD1 few TRBV2
TGTGCCTGGGAGACCGGGACAGGGAACACCGGGGAGCTGTTTTTT CAWETGTGNTGELFF TRBJ2-2 TRBD1 NA TRBV30
TGTGCCACTGCAGCCCAGGGTAGAGTTGACGAGCAGTACTTC CATAAQGRVDEQYF TRBJ2-7 NA NA TRBV24-1
TGTGCCAGCTCACCGGGCGGGTACTACGAGCAGTACTTC CASSPGGYYEQYF TRBJ2-7 NA NA TRBV18
TGTGCCAGCACCGAGGGAACTAATTCACCCCTCCACTTT CASTEGTNSPLHF TRBJ1-6 NA NA TRBV6-5
TGTGCCAGCAGCCAAGATCTTCCGGGTCTCGGGGCCGGGGAGCTGTTTTTT CASSQDLPGLGAGELFF TRBJ2-2 NA few TRBV14
TGTGCCTGGAGTGTGGGGACAGGGGCAGGTTATGGCTACACCTTC CAWSVGTGAGYGYTF TRBJ1-2 TRBD1 once TRBV30
TGTGCCAGCAGTTTCGACGAACAGGGGCTCACTGAAGCTTTCTTT CASSFDEQGLTEAFF TRBJ1-1 TRBD1 NA TRBV27
TGTGCCAGCAGCTTAAGAGATTCCGCAGGGCGAAGTTCACCCCTCCACTTT CASSLRDSAGRSSPLHF TRBJ1-6 NA few TRBV7-8
TGCGCCAGCAGCTTCAGGGACTATGGCTACACCTTC CASSFRDYGYTF TRBJ1-2 NA NA TRBV5-1
TGTGCCTGGACCCCATGGACAGGGGCTGGAAACACCATATATTTT CAWTPWTGAGNTIYF TRBJ1-3 TRBD1 NA TRBV30
TGCAGCCGCAAGGGGTTTAATTCACCCCTCCACTTT CSRKGFNSPLHF TRBJ1-6 NA NA TRBV29-1
NA CASSLFAGGALKYF TRBJ2-4 NA NA TRBV7-8
TGTGCCAGCAGTAACCCGGACAGAATATCGCAAGAGACCCAGTACTTC CASSNPDRISQETQYF TRBJ2-5 NA NA TRBV2
TGTGCCAGCAGCGTTGGTAGCGGGACTTACCAAGAGACCCAGTACTTC CASSVGSGTYQETQYF TRBJ2-5 TRBD2 NA TRBV9
TGTGCCACCAGTGCGGCAGGGGTGAACACTGAAGCTTTCTTT CATSAAGVNTEAFF TRBJ1-1 NA NA TRBV24-1